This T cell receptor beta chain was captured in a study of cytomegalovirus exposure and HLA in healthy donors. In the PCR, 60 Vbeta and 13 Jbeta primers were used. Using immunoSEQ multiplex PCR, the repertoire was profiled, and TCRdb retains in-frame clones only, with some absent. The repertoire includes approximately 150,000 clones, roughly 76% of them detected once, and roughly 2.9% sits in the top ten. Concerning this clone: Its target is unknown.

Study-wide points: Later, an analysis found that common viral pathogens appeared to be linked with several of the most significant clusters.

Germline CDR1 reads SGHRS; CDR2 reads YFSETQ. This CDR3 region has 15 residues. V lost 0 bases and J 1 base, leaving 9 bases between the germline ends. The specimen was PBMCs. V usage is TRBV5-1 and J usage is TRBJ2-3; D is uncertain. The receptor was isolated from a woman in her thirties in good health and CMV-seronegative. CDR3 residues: CASSLAWAGTDTQYF. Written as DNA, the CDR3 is TGCGCCAGCAGCTTGGCTTGGGCTGGCACAGATACGCAGTATTTT.